This TCR beta chain was sequenced in a study of blood T cell repertoires in COVID-19. On the study more broadly: The United States, Italy and Spain were the sources of the acute and convalescent COVID-19 samples. PBMCs, B-cell-depleted T cells, or T cells were the source of the cDNA or gDNA that made up the material.

Per the authors' pipeline: The authors estimated nucleated cell counts from reference gene primer amplification. Profiled with immunoSEQ multiplex PCR; TCRdb holds only in-frame clones, not every one. The D gene and trimming were derived from the DNA, and the V and J assignments and clone size from that table. The sample consists of some 330,000 clones, 85% to 90% of them appearing once. CDR3 size: 14 residues. The germline V gene encodes CDR1 GTSNPN and CDR2 SVGIG (reference sequence). The germline V and J ends were trimmed by 2 bases and 7 bases, with 15 bases remaining between them. V is TRBV30 and J is TRBJ1-5, with D uncertain. This clonotype was sampled from a woman between 45 and 65 years old with active or convalescent COVID-19. Sequencing used peripheral blood. CDR3 sequence reads: CAWSRGPTGQPQHF. CDR3 bases: TGTGCCTGGAGTCGAGGGCCCACGGGGCAGCCCCAGCATTTT.